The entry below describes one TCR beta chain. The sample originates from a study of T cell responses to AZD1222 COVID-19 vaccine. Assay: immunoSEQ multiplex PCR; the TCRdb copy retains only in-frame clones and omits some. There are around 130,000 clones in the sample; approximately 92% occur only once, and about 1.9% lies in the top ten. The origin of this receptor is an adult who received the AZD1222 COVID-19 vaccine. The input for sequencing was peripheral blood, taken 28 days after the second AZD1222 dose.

Here the CDR3 reads CASRPLALTGELFF. The CDR3 nucleotides read TGTGCCAGCAGACCACTAGCGCTCACCGGGGAGCTGTTTTTT. The gene calls are TRBV6-4 and TRBJ2-2, with 7 bases fitting TRBD2. With V trimmed by 6 bases and J by 4 bases, 5 bases remained unmatched. The length of the CDR3 is 14 residues. In germline, CDR1 is MRHNA, CDR2 SNTAGT.